This TCR beta chain was profiled in a study of cytomegalovirus exposure and HLA in healthy donors. Worth noting for this clone: Its target is not known.

The study's findings and limits: In all likelihood, a cluster of highly shared sequence variants was a sequencing artifact. Many donors carried some public TCRs, although rarity characterized most TCR sequences.

PCR primers comprised 60 Vbeta and 13 Jbeta primers. The protocol was immunoSEQ multiplex PCR, while the TCRdb copy is restricted to in-frame clones and leaves out a portion. Of around 160,000 clones listed, 75% to 80% are singletons. The material sequenced was PBMCs. This sequence was found in a man in his forties in good health and CMV-seropositive.

CDR3 bases: TGTGCCAGTAGTATATTAACAGGGGGTGGATTGAACACTGAAGCTTTCTTT. Protein product: CASSILTGGGLNTEAFF. The genes are TRBV19 and TRBJ1-1; 8 nucleotides match TRBD1. In germline, CDR1 is LNHDA, CDR2 SQIVND (reference sequence). CDR3 length: 17 amino acids. J lost 0 bases, V lost 2 bases, and 8 bases had no gene match.